This TCR beta chain was sequenced in a study of cytomegalovirus exposure and HLA in healthy donors. In regard to this clone: Its specificity is unknown.

General study findings and limits: With later analysis, a missense DCLRE1C variant became linked to TCR beta V- and J-gene trimming. Looking again later, the authors saw that most CMV-associated TCR beta chains seemed HLA-restricted.

PCR amplification relied on 60 Vbeta primers (plus 13 Jbeta primers). Profiled with immunoSEQ multiplex PCR; TCRdb holds only in-frame clones, not every one. The sample records 60,000 or so clones, about 85% being singletons. The donors (healthy individuals) were bone marrow donors. From germline, CDR1 is SQVTM and CDR2 ANQGSEA. This CDR3 has 15 amino acids. Trimming took 0 bases from V and 4 from J; bases not matched to a gene: 6. The receptor was derived from a female donor in good health and CMV-seronegative. The sample was PBMCs. The V gene is TRBV29-1, the J gene TRBJ1-2, with TRBD1 matching over 9 bases. The CDR3 DNA reads as TGCAGCGTTGAAGATTGGGACAGGGACGTCTATGGCTACACCTTC. This gives the protein CSVEDWDRDVYGYTF.